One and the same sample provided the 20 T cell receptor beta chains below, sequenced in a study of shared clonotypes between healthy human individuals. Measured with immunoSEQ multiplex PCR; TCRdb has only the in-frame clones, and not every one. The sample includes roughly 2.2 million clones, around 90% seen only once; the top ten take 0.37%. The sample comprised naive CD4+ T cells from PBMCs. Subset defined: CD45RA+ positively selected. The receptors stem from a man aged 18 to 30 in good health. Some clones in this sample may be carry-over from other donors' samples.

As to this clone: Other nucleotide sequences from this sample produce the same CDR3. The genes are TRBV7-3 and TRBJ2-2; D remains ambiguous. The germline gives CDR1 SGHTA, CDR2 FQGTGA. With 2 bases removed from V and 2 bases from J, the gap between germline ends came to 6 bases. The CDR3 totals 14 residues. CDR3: CASSLVPNTGELFF. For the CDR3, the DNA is TGTGCCAGCAGCTTAGTCCCAAACACCGGGGAGCTGTTTTTT.

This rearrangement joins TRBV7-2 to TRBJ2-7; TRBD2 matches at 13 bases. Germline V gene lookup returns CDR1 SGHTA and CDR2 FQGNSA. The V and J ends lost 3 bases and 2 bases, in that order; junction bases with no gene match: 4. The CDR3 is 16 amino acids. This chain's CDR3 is CASSFTSGRGAYEQYF. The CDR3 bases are TGTGCCAGCAGCTTCACTAGCGGGAGGGGAGCCTACGAGCAGTACTTC.

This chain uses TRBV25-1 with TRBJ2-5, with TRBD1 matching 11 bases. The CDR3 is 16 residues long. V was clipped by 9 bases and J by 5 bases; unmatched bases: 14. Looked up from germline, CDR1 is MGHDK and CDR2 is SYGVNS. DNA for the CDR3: TGTGCCAGTCAAGCTGGACAGGGGGCACGTCAGGAGACCCAGTACTTC. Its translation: CASQAGQGARQETQYF.

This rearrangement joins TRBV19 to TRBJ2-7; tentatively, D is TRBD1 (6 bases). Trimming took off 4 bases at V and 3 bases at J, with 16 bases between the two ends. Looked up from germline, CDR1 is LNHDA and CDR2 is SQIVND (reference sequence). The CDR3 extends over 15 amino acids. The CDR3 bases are TGTGCCAGTAGTACCCAAGGGACACCTAACTACGAGCAGTACTTC. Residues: CASSTQGTPNYEQYF.

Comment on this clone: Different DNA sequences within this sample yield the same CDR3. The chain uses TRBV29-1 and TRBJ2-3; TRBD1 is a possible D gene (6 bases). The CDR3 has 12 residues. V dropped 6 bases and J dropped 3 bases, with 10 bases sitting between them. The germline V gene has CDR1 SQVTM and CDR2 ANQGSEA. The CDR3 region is CSVEQGTDTQYF. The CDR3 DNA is TGCAGCGTAGAACAGGGAACAGATACGCAGTATTTT.

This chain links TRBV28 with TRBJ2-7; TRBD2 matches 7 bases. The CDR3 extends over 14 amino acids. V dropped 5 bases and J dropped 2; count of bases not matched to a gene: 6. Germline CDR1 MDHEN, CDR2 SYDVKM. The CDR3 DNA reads TGTGCCAGCAGTGGGGCCGGGACTACCTACGAGCAGTACTTC. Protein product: CASSGAGTTYEQYF.

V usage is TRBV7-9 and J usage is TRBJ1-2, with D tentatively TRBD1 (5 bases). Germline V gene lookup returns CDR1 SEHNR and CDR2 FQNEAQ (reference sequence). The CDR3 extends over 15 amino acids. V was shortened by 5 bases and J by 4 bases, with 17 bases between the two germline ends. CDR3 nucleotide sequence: TGTGCCAGCAGCACCTGGGATGACAGTACCTATGGCTACACCTTC. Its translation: CASSTWDDSTYGYTF. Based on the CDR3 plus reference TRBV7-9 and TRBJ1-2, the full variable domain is DTGVSQNPRHKITKRGQNVTFRCDPISEHNRLYWYRQTLGQGPEFLTYFQNEAQLEKSRLLSDRFSAERPKGSFSTLEIQRTEQGDSAMYLCASSTWDDSTYGYTFGSGTRLTVV.

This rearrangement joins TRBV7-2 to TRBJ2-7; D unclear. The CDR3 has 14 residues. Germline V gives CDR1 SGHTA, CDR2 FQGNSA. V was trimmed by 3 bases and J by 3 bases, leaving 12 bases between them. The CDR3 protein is CASSFDQINYEQYF. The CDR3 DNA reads TGTGCCAGCAGCTTCGACCAAATAAACTACGAGCAGTACTTC.

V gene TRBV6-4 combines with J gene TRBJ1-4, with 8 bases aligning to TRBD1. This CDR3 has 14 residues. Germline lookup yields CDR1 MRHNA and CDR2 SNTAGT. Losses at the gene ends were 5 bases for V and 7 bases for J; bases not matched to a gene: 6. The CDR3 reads CASSTDRASEKLFF. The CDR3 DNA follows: TGTGCCAGCAGTACGGACAGGGCGTCTGAAAAACTGTTTTTT.

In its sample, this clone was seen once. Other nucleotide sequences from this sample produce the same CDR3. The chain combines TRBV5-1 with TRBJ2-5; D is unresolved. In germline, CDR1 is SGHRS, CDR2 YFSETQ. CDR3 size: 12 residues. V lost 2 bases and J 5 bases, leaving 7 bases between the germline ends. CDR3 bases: TGCGCCAGCAGCTTCCCCGAGGAGACCCAGTACTTC. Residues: CASSFPEETQYF.

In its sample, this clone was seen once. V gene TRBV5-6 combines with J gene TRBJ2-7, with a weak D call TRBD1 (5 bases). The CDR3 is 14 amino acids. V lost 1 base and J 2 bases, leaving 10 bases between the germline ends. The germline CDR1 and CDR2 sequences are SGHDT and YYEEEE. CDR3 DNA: TGTGCCAGCAGCTTGTGGGGCAGGCCCTACGAGCAGTACTTC. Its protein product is CASSLWGRPYEQYF.

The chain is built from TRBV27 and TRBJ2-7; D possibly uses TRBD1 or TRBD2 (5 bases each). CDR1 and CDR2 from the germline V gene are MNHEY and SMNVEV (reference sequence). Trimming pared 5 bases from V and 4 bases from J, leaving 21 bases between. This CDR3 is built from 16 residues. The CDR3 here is CASSPGTAQYSYEQYF. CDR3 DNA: TGTGCCAGCAGTCCTGGGACGGCACAATATTCTTACGAGCAGTACTTC.

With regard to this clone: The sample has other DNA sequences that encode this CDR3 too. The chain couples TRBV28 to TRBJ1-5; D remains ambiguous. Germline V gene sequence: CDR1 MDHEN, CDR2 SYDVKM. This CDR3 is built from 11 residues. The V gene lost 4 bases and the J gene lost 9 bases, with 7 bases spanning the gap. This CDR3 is CASSSVRPQHF. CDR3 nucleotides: TGTGCCAGCAGTTCGGTAAGGCCCCAGCATTTT.

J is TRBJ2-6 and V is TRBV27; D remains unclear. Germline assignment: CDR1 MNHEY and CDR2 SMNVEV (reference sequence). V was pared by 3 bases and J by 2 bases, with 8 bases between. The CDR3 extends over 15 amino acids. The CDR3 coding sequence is TGTGCCAGCAGTTTCCTGGGCACTGGGGCCAACGTCCTGACTTTC. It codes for CASSFLGTGANVLTF.

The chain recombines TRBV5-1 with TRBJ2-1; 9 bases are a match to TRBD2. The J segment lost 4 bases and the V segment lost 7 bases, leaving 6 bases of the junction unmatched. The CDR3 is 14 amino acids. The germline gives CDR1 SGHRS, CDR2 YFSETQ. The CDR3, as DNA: TGCGCCAGCGGGGCGGGAGGGTTGTACAATGAGCAGTTCTTC. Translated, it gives CASGAGGLYNEQFF.

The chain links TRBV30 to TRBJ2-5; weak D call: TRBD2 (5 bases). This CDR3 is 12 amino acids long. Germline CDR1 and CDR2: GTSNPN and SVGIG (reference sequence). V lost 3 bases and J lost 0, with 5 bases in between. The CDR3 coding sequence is TGTGCCTGGAGGCGGGACCAAGAGACCCAGTACTTC. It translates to CAWRRDQETQYF.

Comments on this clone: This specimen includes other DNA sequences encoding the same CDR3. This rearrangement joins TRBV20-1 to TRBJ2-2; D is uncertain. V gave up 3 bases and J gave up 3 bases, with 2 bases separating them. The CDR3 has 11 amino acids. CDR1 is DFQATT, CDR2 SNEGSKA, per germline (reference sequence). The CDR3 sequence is CSASYTGELFF. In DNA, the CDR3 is TGCAGTGCTAGCTACACCGGGGAGCTGTTTTTT.

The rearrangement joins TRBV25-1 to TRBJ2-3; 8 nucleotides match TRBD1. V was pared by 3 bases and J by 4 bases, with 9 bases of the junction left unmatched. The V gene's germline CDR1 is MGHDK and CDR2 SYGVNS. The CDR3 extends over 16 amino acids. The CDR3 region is CASSDQTGTGADTQYF. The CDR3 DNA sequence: TGTGCCAGCAGTGACCAAACCGGGACAGGCGCAGATACGCAGTATTTT.

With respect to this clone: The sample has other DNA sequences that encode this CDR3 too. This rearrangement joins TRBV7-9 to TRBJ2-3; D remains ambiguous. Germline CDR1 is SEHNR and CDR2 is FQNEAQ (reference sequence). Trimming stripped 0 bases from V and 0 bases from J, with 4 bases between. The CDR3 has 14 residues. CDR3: CASSLAGSTDTQYF. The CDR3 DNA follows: TGTGCCAGCAGCTTAGCTGGAAGCACAGATACGCAGTATTTT.

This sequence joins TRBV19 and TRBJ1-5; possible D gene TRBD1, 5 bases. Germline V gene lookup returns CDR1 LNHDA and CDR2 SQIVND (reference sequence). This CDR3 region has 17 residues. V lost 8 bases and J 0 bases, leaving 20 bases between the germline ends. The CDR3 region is CASRTYPTMYSNQPQHF. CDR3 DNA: TGTGCCAGTCGGACATACCCCACTATGTATAGCAATCAGCCCCAGCATTTT. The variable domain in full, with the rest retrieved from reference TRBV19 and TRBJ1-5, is DGGITQSPKYLFRKEGQNVTLSCEQNLNHDAMYWYRQDPGQGLRLIYYSQIVNDFQKGDIAEGYSVSREKKESFPLTVTSAQKNPTAFYLCASRTYPTMYSNQPQHFGDGTRLSIL.